This is a list of T cell receptor beta chains from one sample in a study of T-cell reconstitution after alpha-beta-depleted transplantation in children. TCRdb re-derived calls from the PCR reads in MiXCR, one entry per CDR3 protein. This table holds about 260,000 distinct CDR3 sequences, roughly 12% found once. Sequenced here: peripheral blood, sampled 180 days after TCRalphabeta/CD19-depleted stem cell transplant. These receptors were obtained from a male patient between 2 and 10 years old who had a stem cell transplant for chronic granulomatous disease, so the T cells may come from the graft donor. The CDR3 runs from the conserved cysteine through the conserved F or W. The order of the fields is D gene, V gene, CDR3 length, clone size, J gene, CDR3 DNA, CDR3 protein. A D gene is named only where the DNA matches it firmly. Some rows have no size entry. The others give once, few or many, or a class for an expanded clone.

.,TRBV20-1,12,many,TRBJ1-5,TGCAGTGCTAGAGTCGGCAGCCAGCCCCAGCATTTT,CSARVGSQPQHF
.,TRBV7-2,12,many,TRBJ2-7,TGTGCCAGCAGCGCAGGGATCTACGAGCAGTACTTC,CASSAGIYEQYF
.,TRBV4-1,16,many,TRBJ2-1,TGCGCCAGCAGCCAAGATGCCAGCGGGTCCAACAATGAGCAGTTCTTC,CASSQDASGSNNEQFF
.,TRBV19,15,few,TRBJ1-5,TGTGCCAGTACCGGACAGAGAGAGAGGAATCAGCCCCAGCATTTT,CASTGQRERNQPQHF
.,TRBV7-2,16,many,TRBJ2-4,TGTGCCAGCAGCTCCGCTACGAGGGATGGCAAAAACATTCAGTACTTC,CASSSATRDGKNIQYF
.,TRBV20-1,18,many,TRBJ1-5,TGCAGTGCTAGCAGCAGGGGACGAAATGTTTATAGCAATCAGCCCCAGCATTTT,CSASSRGRNVYSNQPQHF
TRBD2,TRBV5-1,16,many,TRBJ2-3,TGCGCCAGCAGCTTGGACGGCGGGAGGGCTCCAGATACGCAGTATTTT,CASSLDGGRAPDTQYF
.,TRBV3-1,14,.,TRBJ1-6,TGTGCCAGCAGCCCGTCTGGGGGGGAATCACCCCTCCACTTT,CASSPSGGESPLHF
.,TRBV28,16,few,TRBJ2-2,TGTGCCAGCACCGGGGGTGAGGAGAAGGACACCGGGGAGCTGTTTTTT,CASTGGEEKDTGELFF
.,TRBV6-5,16,many,TRBJ1-4,TGTGCCAGCAGTTTACGGGAAGGAGCAACTAATGAAAAACTGTTTTTT,CASSLREGATNEKLFF
TRBD2,TRBV20-1,17,many,TRBJ2-3,TGCAGTGCCCCAAAGTCAGCGGGAGGGCTCCTGGAGGATACGCAGTATTTT,CSAPKSAGGLLEDTQYF
TRBD1,TRBV2,15,few,TRBJ1-2,TGTGCCAGCAGTGATGCCAGGGGGCGAGACTATGGCTACACCTTC,CASSDARGRDYGYTF
.,TRBV12-3/TRBV12-4,15,many,TRBJ2-3,TGTGCCAGCAGTTTTTCTGGACACCCCACAGATACGCAGTATTTT,CASSFSGHPTDTQYF
TRBD1,TRBV28,16,many,TRBJ1-5,TGTGCCAGCAGCTTTGCGGGACAGGGATCTTATCAGCCCCAGCATTTT,CASSFAGQGSYQPQHF
.,TRBV4-3,15,few,TRBJ2-3,TGCGCCAGCAGCCAAGATGGGGGGAACACAGATACGCAGTATTTT,CASSQDGGNTDTQYF
TRBD2,TRBV12-3/TRBV12-4,15,many,TRBJ2-7,TGTGCCAGCAGCCCTAGCGGGAGGGCACTTTACGAGCAGTACTTC,CASSPSGRALYEQYF
.,TRBV15,11,.,TRBJ2-7,TGTGCCACCATCTCTAAGCACGAGCAGTACTTC,CATISKHEQYF
TRBD2,TRBV27,14,many,TRBJ2-3,TGTGCCAGCAGTTTGAGCGGGGACACAGATACGCAGTATTTT,CASSLSGDTDTQYF
.,TRBV5-4,14,.,TRBJ2-5,TGTGCCAGCAGCTTGTCGGCGGGCGGAGAGACCCAGTACTTC,CASSLSAGGETQYF
.,TRBV12-3/TRBV12-4,15,many,TRBJ2-1,TGTGCCAGCAGTCCTACTAATACACGTTACAATGAGCAGTTCTTC,CASSPTNTRYNEQFF
TRBD1,TRBV14,15,many,TRBJ1-4,TGTGCCAGCAGCCGACCGACAGGGTCAGGGGAAAAACTGTTTTTT,CASSRPTGSGEKLFF
.,TRBV12-3/TRBV12-4,15,many,TRBJ1-5,TGTGCCAGCAGTCCCGGACGGAATCGCAATCAGCCCCAGCATTTT,CASSPGRNRNQPQHF
.,TRBV12-3/TRBV12-4,11,many,TRBJ2-7,TGTGCCAGCAGTTTAAGAGGCGAGCAGTACTTC,CASSLRGEQYF
.,TRBV7-9,14,many,TRBJ1-2,TGTGCCAGCAGCTTAGTTGGACAGTACTATGGCTACACCTTC,CASSLVGQYYGYTF
.,TRBV7-8,15,many,TRBJ2-7,TGTGCCAGCAGCTTTCGTTGGGACACATCCTACGAGCAGTACTTC,CASSFRWDTSYEQYF
.,TRBV29-1,16,many,TRBJ1-5,TGCAGGGCGGGCCCCCTTACCTCGAATAGCAATCAGCCCCAGCATTTT,CRAGPLTSNSNQPQHF
.,TRBV12-3/TRBV12-4,13,many,TRBJ1-4,TGTGCCAGCAGCGTACCCGGAAGTGAAAAACTGTTTTTT,CASSVPGSEKLFF
TRBD2,TRBV19,15,once,TRBJ2-1,TGTGCCAGTAGTAGTACTAGCGGGAGAGCGAATGAGCAGTTCTTC,CASSSTSGRANEQFF
TRBD1,TRBV28,16,few,TRBJ2-4,TGTGCCAGCAGTCCTGAGACAGGGGGCGGGTCGGACATTCAGTACTTC,CASSPETGGGSDIQYF
TRBD2,TRBV11-3,15,many,TRBJ2-1,TGTGCCAGCAGCTACGGGACTAGCAGTCTCGATGAGCAGTTCTTC,CASSYGTSSLDEQFF
.,TRBV20-1,15,many,TRBJ2-1,TGCAGTGCTAGAGCGCGGCGGGGCGAGTACAATGAGCAGTTCTTC,CSARARRGEYNEQFF
.,TRBV29-1,15,many,TRBJ2-7,TGCAGCGTGGAACGGATTCGGGGAGAGATTTACGAGCAGTACTTC,CSVERIRGEIYEQYF
.,TRBV5-5,14,many,TRBJ2-7,TGTGCCAGCAGCTTGGGTAGCCTAACCTACGAGCAGTACTTC,CASSLGSLTYEQYF
.,TRBV5-4,16,.,TRBJ2-5,TGTGCCAGCAGCACCTACCCGACGAGGGGCTTAGAGACCCAGTACTTC,CASSTYPTRGLETQYF
TRBD1,TRBV12-3/TRBV12-4,20,many,TRBJ2-6,TGTGCCAGCAGTCCCCGCCCGCGGACAGGGTTAAGCTCTGGGGCCAACGTCCTGACTTTC,CASSPRPRTGLSSGANVLTF
TRBD1,TRBV15,16,many,TRBJ2-2,TGTGCCACCAGCAGAGGATATACAGGGGTCGGCGGGGAGCTGTTTTTT,CATSRGYTGVGGELFF
TRBD2,TRBV5-1,17,few,TRBJ2-5,TGCGCCAGCAGCTTGGGGCCGGGAGGGACCGAAAAAGAGACCCAGTACTTC,CASSLGPGGTEKETQYF
TRBD2,TRBV29-1,13,many,TRBJ2-1,TGCAGCGTTGCTAGCGGGAGGGCCAATGGGCAGTTCTTC,CSVASGRANGQFF
.,TRBV7-8,14,many,TRBJ1-2,TGTGCCAGCAGCCCGCGGCGGGTACTCTATGGCTACACCTTC,CASSPRRVLYGYTF
TRBD2,TRBV29-1,14,.,TRBJ2-1,TGCAGCGTTGTCAGCGGGAGGGTGGGGAATGAGCAGTTCTTC,CSVVSGRVGNEQFF
TRBD1,TRBV28,18,many,TRBJ2-1,TGTGCCAGCAGTGAGGTCGTGAGGACAGGGGTATCCTACAATGAGCAGTTCTTC,CASSEVVRTGVSYNEQFF
.,TRBV24-1,13,many,TRBJ2-5,TGTGCCACCAGTGACGCCGGGACAGAGACCCAGTACTTC,CATSDAGTETQYF
TRBD2,TRBV6-1,14,many,TRBJ2-1,TGTGCCAGCCGACTAGCGGCAAACTACAATGAGCAGTTCTTC,CASRLAANYNEQFF
.,TRBV5-5,13,many,TRBJ1-1,TGTGCCAGCAGCTTCTCGTCGGGGGAGCGGGCTTTCTTT,CASSFSSGERAFF
.,TRBV4-3,15,many,TRBJ2-2,TGCGCCAGCCGCCGGGATCCAGCGAACACCGGGGAGCTGTTTTTT,CASRRDPANTGELFF
TRBD1,TRBV7-6,16,many,TRBJ1-5,TGTGCCAGCAGCTTAGGTACGGACAGGGGAAATCAGCCCCAGCATTTT,CASSLGTDRGNQPQHF
.,TRBV20-1,15,many,TRBJ2-6,TGCAGTGCTAGCAGGGGCATCTCCGGGGCCAACGTCCTGACTTTC,CSASRGISGANVLTF
.,TRBV20-1,12,many,TRBJ2-5,TGCAGTGCTAGTCCCCCTAGTCGGACCCAGTACTTC,CSASPPSRTQYF
TRBD2,TRBV5-1,16,many,TRBJ2-1,TGCGCCAGCATGGGACTAGCGGATGTCTCCTACAATGAGCAGTTCTTC,CASMGLADVSYNEQFF
.,TRBV12-3/TRBV12-4,13,many,TRBJ1-1,TGTGCCAGCGTAGGCGTCGTGCCGAACGAAGCTTTCTTT,CASVGVVPNEAFF
.,TRBV20-1,15,many,TRBJ1-5,TGCAGTGCGCCTTACAGCGGCTATAGCAATCAGCCCCAGCATTTT,CSAPYSGYSNQPQHF
.,TRBV20-1,14,many,TRBJ1-1,TGCAGTGCTTTTTGGACAGAAACGAACACTGAAGCTTTCTTT,CSAFWTETNTEAFF
.,TRBV20-1,12,few,TRBJ1-1,TGCAGTGCAGCTCCCGGACAGCCTGAAGCTTTCTTT,CSAAPGQPEAFF
.,TRBV27,13,many,TRBJ1-5,TGTGCCAGCAGTTTATCCCCGGGGCAGCCCCAGCATTTT,CASSLSPGQPQHF
TRBD2,TRBV20-1,17,many,TRBJ2-7,TGCAGTGCTCAGTCATATAGCGGGGGGAGCCTATTCGGAGAGCAGTACTTC,CSAQSYSGGSLFGEQYF